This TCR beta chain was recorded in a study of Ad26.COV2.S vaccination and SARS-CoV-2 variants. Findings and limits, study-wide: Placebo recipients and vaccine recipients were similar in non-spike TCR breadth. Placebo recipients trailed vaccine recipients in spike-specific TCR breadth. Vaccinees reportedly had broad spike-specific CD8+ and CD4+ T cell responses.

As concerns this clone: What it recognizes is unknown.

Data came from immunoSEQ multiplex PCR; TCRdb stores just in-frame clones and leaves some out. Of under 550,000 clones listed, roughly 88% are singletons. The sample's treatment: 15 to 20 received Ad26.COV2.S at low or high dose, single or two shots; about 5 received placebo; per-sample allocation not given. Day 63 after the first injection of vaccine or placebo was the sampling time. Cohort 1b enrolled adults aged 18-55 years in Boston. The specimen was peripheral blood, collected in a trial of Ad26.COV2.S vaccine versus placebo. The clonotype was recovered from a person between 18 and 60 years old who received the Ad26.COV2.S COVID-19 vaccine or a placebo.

CDR3 residues: CASETSYEQYF. The CDR3 DNA reads as TGTGCCAGCGAGACCTCCTACGAGCAGTACTTC. V gene TRBV6-5 combines with J gene TRBJ2-7; D not certain. Germline V lookup: CDR1 MNHEY, CDR2 SVGAGI. The CDR3 sequence is 11 residues long. V lost 8 bases and J lost 0, with 5 bases in between.